This T cell receptor (beta chain) came from a study of T cells in Graves' hyperthyroidism and ophthalmopathy. Turning to this clonotype: The junction departs from the called germline gene at one end, perhaps through a read error.

It was considered stable Graves' hyperthyroidism when ophthalmopathy did not progress within 18 months. The hyperthyroidism was newly diagnosed and had lasted under 2 months; the patients were aged 18 to 65. What was amplified from RNA transcripts were TCR beta CDR3 regions. With the HTBI primer set, the TCR CDR3 went through a first round of RT-PCR. MiXCR was run by TCRdb on the multiplex PCR reads, yielding one entry per CDR3 protein. The sample carries 89,000 or so distinct CDR3 sequences, approximately 40% recorded once. This clonotype was obtained from a woman in her thirties with Graves' hyperthyroidism. Sequencing was carried out using peripheral blood or thyroid tissue (not recorded which).

CDR3 DNA sequence: TGCGCCAGCAGCCCCTCGGGAGGCAACTCCTCCTACGAGCAGTACTTC. Encoded protein: CASSPSGGNSSYEQYF. The chain joins TRBV7-9 to TRBJ2-7; 7 nucleotides line up with TRBD2. The CDR3 sequence is 16 residues long. In germline, CDR1 is SEHNR, CDR2 FQNEAQ (reference sequence).